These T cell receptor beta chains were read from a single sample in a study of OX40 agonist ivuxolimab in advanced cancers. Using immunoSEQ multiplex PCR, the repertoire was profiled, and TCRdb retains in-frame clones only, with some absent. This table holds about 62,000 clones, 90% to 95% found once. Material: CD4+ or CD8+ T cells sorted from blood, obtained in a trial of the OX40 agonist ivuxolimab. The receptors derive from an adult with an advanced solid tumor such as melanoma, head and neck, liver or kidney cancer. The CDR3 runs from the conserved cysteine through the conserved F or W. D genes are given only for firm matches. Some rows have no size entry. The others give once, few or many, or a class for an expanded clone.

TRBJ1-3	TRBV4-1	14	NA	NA	TGCGCCAGCAGCCAGAAGGGAAGTGGAAACACCATATATTTT	CASSQKGSGNTIYF
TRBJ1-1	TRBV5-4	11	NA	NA	TGTGCCAGCAGCTTGGGGTTGGTAGCTTTCTTT	CASSLGLVAFF
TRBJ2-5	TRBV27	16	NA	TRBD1	TGTGCCAGCAGTTTAGCAAAGGGGGCTGCAAAAGAGACCCAGTACTTC	CASSLAKGAAKETQYF
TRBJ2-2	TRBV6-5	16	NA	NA	TGTGCCAGCAGTTACTCGAGTGGGCTGGGGGCCGGGGAGCTGTTTTTT	CASSYSSGLGAGELFF
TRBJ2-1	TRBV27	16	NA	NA	TGTGCCAGCAGTTTATTGGACGGGGCCTACTACAATGAGCAGTTCTTC	CASSLLDGAYYNEQFF
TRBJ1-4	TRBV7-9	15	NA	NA	TGTGCCAGCAGCTTTACCAGGGAAATTAATGAAAAACTGTTTTTT	CASSFTREINEKLFF
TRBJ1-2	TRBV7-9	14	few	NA	TGTGCCAGCAGCTTAGAGGGAGGGTCCTATGGCTACACCTTC	CASSLEGGSYGYTF
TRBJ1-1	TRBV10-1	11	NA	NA	TGCGCCAGCAGGGTGCACACTGAAGCTTTCTTT	CASRVHTEAFF
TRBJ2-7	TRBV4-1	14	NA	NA	TGCGCCAGCAGCCACCGCGGGACAGAGTACGAGCAGTACTTC	CASSHRGTEYEQYF
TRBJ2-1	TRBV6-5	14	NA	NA	TGTGCCAGCAGCCTGAATGGGGTTTACAATGAGCAGTTCTTC	CASSLNGVYNEQFF
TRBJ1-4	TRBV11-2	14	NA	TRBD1	TGTGCCAGCAGCTTAGGACAGGGGAACGAAAAACTGTTTTTT	CASSLGQGNEKLFF
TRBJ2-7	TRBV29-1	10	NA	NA	TGCAGCGTCGCACATAACGAGCAGTACTTC	CSVAHNEQYF
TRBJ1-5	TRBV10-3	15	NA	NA	TGTGCCATCAGTGAGTCAGGCAGGGGCAATCAGCCCCAGCATTTT	CAISESGRGNQPQHF
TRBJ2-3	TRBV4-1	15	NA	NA	TGCGCCAGCAGCCAAGACGGCAGGGAAACAGATACGCAGTATTTT	CASSQDGRETDTQYF
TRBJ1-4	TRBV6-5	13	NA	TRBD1	TGTGCCAGGCGAGATACAGGGGTTGAAAAACTGTTTTTT	CARRDTGVEKLFF
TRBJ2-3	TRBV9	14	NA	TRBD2	TGTGCCAGCAGCGTAGAGGGACTAGCTGGTACGCAGTATTTT	CASSVEGLAGTQYF
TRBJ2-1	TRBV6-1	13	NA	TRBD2	TGTGCCAGCAGTGTACTAGCGAGGGATGAGCAGTTCTTC	CASSVLARDEQFF
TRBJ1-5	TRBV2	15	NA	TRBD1	TGTGCCAGCAGTGGGACAGGGATAGGAAATCAGCCCCAGCATTTT	CASSGTGIGNQPQHF
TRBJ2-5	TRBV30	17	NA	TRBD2	TGTGCCTGGAGTGTAGGGGTTAGCGGGAGGGCCGAGGAGACCCAGTACTTC	CAWSVGVSGRAEETQYF
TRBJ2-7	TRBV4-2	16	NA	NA	TGTGCCAGCAGCCATTTGACCCGACAGGTTTCCTACGAGCAGTACTTC	CASSHLTRQVSYEQYF
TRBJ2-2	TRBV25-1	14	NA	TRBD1	TGTGCCAGCCATAAACAGGGGGAGACCGGGGAGCTGTTTTTT	CASHKQGETGELFF
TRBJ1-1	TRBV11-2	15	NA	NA	TGTGCCAGCAGCTTAGCTTCCGTGCTAGGCACTGAAGCTTTCTTT	CASSLASVLGTEAFF
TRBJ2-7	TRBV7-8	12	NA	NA	TGTGCCAGCGGGGAGGTCTCCTACGAGCAGTACTTC	CASGEVSYEQYF
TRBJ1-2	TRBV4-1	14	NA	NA	TGCGCCAGCAGCCTCAGGGGAGCTAACTATGGCTACACCTTC	CASSLRGANYGYTF
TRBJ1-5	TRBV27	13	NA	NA	TGTGCCAGCAGTTCCCTATACAATCAGCCCCAGCATTTT	CASSSLYNQPQHF
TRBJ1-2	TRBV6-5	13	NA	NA	TGTGCCAGCAGGCCGCGGGGAGGTTATGGCTACACCTTC	CASRPRGGYGYTF
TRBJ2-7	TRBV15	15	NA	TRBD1	TGTGCCACCAGCAGAGTTGAGGGGGCGAGCTACGAGCAGTACTTC	CATSRVEGASYEQYF
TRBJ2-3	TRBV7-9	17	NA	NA	TGTGCCAGCAGCCCAGAGACAGGTTCAACTAGCACAGATACGCAGTATTTT	CASSPETGSTSTDTQYF
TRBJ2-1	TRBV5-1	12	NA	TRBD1	TGCGCCAGCGGGGACAGTTACAATGAGCAGTTCTTC	CASGDSYNEQFF
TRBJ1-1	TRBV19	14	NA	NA	TGTGCCGCCGCCCTCCGGGGGGATAAGTTCGGAGCTTTCTTT	CAAALRGDKFGAFF
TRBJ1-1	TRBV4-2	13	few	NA	TGTGCCAGCTCAGGGCGGTTGAACACTGAAGCTTTCTTT	CASSGRLNTEAFF
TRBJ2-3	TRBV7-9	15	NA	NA	TGTGCCAGCAGCTTAGGGGACTTCAGGGGTGATACGCAGTATTTT	CASSLGDFRGDTQYF
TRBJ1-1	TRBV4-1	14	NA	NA	TGCGCCAGCTCACTAAAGGAGGGTGTCGCTGAAGCTTTCTTT	CASSLKEGVAEAFF
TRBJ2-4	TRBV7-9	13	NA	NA	TGTGCCAGCAGCTTCTCAGCGGAAAACATTCAGTACTTC	CASSFSAENIQYF
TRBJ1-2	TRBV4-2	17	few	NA	TGTGCCAGCAGCCAAGAGGACCGCCAACTAAAGCCCTATGGCTACACCTTC	CASSQEDRQLKPYGYTF
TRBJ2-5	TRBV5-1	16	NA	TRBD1	TGCGCCAGCAGCCTGGGGACAGGGGGCGCGGAGGAGACCCAGTACTTC	CASSLGTGGAEETQYF
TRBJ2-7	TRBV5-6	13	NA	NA	TGTGCCAGCAGCTTCGGGAGCTCCTACGAGCAGTACTTC	CASSFGSSYEQYF
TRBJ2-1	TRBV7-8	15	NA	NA	TGTGCCAGCAGCTCGAGCGGAGTCTCCTACAATGAGCAGTTCTTC	CASSSSGVSYNEQFF
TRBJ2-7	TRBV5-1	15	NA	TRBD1	TGCGCCAGCAGCTTGATGGGGACAGCTGTATACGAGCAGTACTTC	CASSLMGTAVYEQYF
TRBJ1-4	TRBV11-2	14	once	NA	TGTGCCAGCAGCTTAGTGGGTAATGGGGAAAAACTGTTTTTT	CASSLVGNGEKLFF
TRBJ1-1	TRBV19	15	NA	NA	TGTGCCAGTAGTATAGTATCGGGGGCGAACACTGAAGCTTTCTTT	CASSIVSGANTEAFF
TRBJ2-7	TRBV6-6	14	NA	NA	TGTGCCAGCAGTTACCCCCGGGATCTCTACGAGCAGTACTTC	CASSYPRDLYEQYF
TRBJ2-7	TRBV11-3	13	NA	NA	TGTGCCAGCAGCTTGGGTGGAGGGAACGAGCAGTACTTC	CASSLGGGNEQYF
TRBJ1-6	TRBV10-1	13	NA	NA	TGCGCCAGCGGAGGGACTGTGAATTCACCCCTCCACTTT	CASGGTVNSPLHF
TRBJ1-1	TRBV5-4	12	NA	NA	TGTGCCAGCAGCTGGGGGGTCACTGAAGCTTTCTTT	CASSWGVTEAFF
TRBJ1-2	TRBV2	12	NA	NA	TGTGCCAGGTTCGACATAGACTATGGCTACACCTTC	CARFDIDYGYTF